This T cell receptor (beta chain) is from a study of sequential checkpoint blockade in melanoma. In the study overall: Arm A got nivolumab then ipilimumab; arm B the reverse, 1:1. Each arm's sequence ended with maintenance nivolumab.

The treatment here: randomized to nivolumab then ipilimumab (arm A) or the reverse (arm B). None of the patients previously received DNA-damaging chemotherapy. PBMC sorting kept live CD3+CD8+ cells without CD19 or CD56. The data were produced by immunoSEQ multiplex PCR, yet TCRdb's version contains in-frame clones alone and is incomplete. The sample contains 3,500 to 4,500 clones, 45% to 65% of which appear only once. V shed 3 bases and J shed 10 bases, with 11 bases lying between them. Germline V CDR1 and CDR2: SGHNT, YYREEE (reference sequence). There are 12 residues in the CDR3. This chain joins TRBV5-4 and TRBJ2-1; D is unresolved. The TCR originated in a human donor with melanoma. Sequenced material: CD8+ T cells sorted from blood (inferred from file names), taken from a patient given nivolumab and ipilimumab in sequence. This chain's CDR3 is CASSSERLEQFF. CDR3 DNA sequence: TGTGCCAGCAGCTCCGAGCGACTCGAGCAGTTCTTC.